A selection of T cell receptor beta chains follows, all from one sample in a study of cytomegalovirus exposure and HLA in healthy donors. TCRdb's table, derived via immunoSEQ multiplex PCR, lists solely in-frame clones and lacks some. Found here are around 160,000 clones, roughly 78% of them singletons; the top ten hold around 2.9%. Sequencing was done on a sample of PBMCs. Receptors were obtained from a man aged 40-55 years in good health and CMV-seropositive. CDR3s include the opening cysteine and the closing phenylalanine or tryptophan.

CDR3aa,v_gene,len,j_gene
CASSRGTGKEKAFF,TRBV18,14,TRBJ1-1
CASSLTLLASGEQYF,TRBV5-1,15,TRBJ2-7
CASTGGGAWEKLFF,TRBV19,14,TRBJ1-4
CASSSPGGAKGAYNEQFF,TRBV28,18,TRBJ2-1
CASSLATTGAPYEQYF,TRBV5-1,16,TRBJ2-7
CASSVGPSNTEAFF,TRBV7-3,14,TRBJ1-1
CASIQSAEAFF,TRBV6-6,11,TRBJ1-1
CASSPPGQYTDTQYF,TRBV18,15,TRBJ2-3
CASSFSGGVETQYF,TRBV7-7,14,TRBJ2-5
CASSKDRGPRDQPQHF,TRBV7-9,16,TRBJ1-5
CASSLLSLGNTGELFF,TRBV5-1,16,TRBJ2-2
CASNNGTGDYEQYF,TRBV9,14,-
CASSLEGAGNQPQHF,TRBV5-1,15,TRBJ1-5
CASSYKDSTYEQYF,TRBV14,14,TRBJ2-7
CASSLGGGGYYEQYF,TRBV7-9,15,TRBJ2-7
CSVGTGSSYEQYF,TRBV29-1,13,TRBJ2-7
CASSGPRQGFTDTQYF,TRBV9,16,TRBJ2-3
CASSLLPGQGGETQYF,TRBV28,16,TRBJ2-5
CASSVFGGLLNNEQFF,TRBV19,16,TRBJ2-1
CARAPSPQHRGAVF,TRBV7-3,14,TRBJ2-2
CASSFRLAGGPGGTDTQYF,TRBV5-8,19,TRBJ2-3
CASSPGPVQGSGNTIYF,TRBV18,17,TRBJ1-3
CASSPHVGQGGLGEQFF,TRBV14,17,TRBJ2-1
CASSPSSGSAHSYNEQFF,TRBV18,18,TRBJ2-1
CASSQDLSRGATNEKLFF,TRBV4-3,18,TRBJ1-4
CASSPNQVTGGSQYF,TRBV11-2,15,TRBJ2-7
CASSPGQGVNYF,TRBV14,12,TRBJ2-7
CASSEEPRGQYTF,TRBV6-5,13,TRBJ1-2
CASSLISRGTSGNGSTDTQYF,TRBV7-3,21,TRBJ2-3
CASSLAVTGELFF,TRBV7-9,13,TRBJ2-2
CASSHITGGMRDEQYF,TRBV10-2,16,TRBJ2-7
CASSLDRGEKLFF,TRBV11-2,13,TRBJ1-4
CASSWQVNTGELFF,TRBV5-4,14,TRBJ2-2
CASSPQTINTEAFF,TRBV11-1,14,TRBJ1-1
CASSAGTSGHNEQFF,TRBV9,15,TRBJ2-1
CASSEGGPGNTIYF,TRBV9,14,TRBJ1-3
CAWREGGDTQYF,TRBV30,12,TRBJ2-3
CASRGQPYEQYF,TRBV6-5,12,TRBJ2-7
CASSLGLEGGTDTQYF,TRBV5-1,16,TRBJ2-3
CASSIVWTEETQYF,TRBV19,14,TRBJ2-5
CASSSRPGQYSGNTIYF,TRBV11-1,17,TRBJ1-3
CASSFSGSHNEQFF,TRBV28,14,TRBJ2-1
CASSNFSSGNTIYF,TRBV21-1,14,TRBJ1-3
CALRAGDPYNEQFF,TRBV5-6,14,TRBJ2-1
CASSLSFLVYEQYF,TRBV11-2,14,TRBJ2-7
CASSDLQGYEQYF,TRBV9,13,-
CASSPRGLAGETQYF,TRBV5-1,15,TRBJ2-5
CASAAAAENYNEQFF,TRBV7-9,15,TRBJ2-1
CASSSTTGKSTEAFF,TRBV7-9,15,TRBJ1-1
CASTSVAGASRGANVLTF,TRBV27,18,TRBJ2-6
CASREGLAGVRRGTDTQYF,TRBV6-1,19,TRBJ2-3
CAISDPGLSTDTQYF,TRBV10-3,15,TRBJ2-3
CASSEEKDRAYEQYF,TRBV10-2,15,TRBJ2-7
CSSSQGLAETNEKLFF,TRBV7-9,16,TRBJ1-4
CASSLGGGNQPQHF,TRBV5-4,14,TRBJ1-5